The present T cell receptor (beta chain) was sequenced within a study of T cells in tuberculosis. About the study: In South Africa, adults with active tuberculosis were compared with IGRA-negative and latently infected IGRA-positive adolescents.

In its sample, this clone was seen once. Antigen specificity is unknown. Using immunoSEQ multiplex PCR, the repertoire was profiled, and TCRdb retains in-frame clones only, with some absent. The sample includes 30,000 to 40,000 clones, about nine tenths of them seen just once. The germline gives CDR1 LGHNA, CDR2 YSLEER. V was trimmed by 0 bases and J by 6 bases, leaving 14 bases between them. CDR3 length: 15 residues. The study, taken as a whole, reports: Shorter CDR3-alpha in active tuberculosis partly drove smaller distances. Active tuberculosis alpha repertoires lay closer to GMM-specific TCRs than controls'.

The TCR originated in a donor between 5 and 29 years old with latent tuberculosis or without tuberculosis infection. The chain links TRBV4-3 to TRBJ2-5, with D perhaps matching TRBD2 (6 bases). Sequenced: PBMCs. The CDR3 DNA reads TGCGCCAGCAGCCAAGATGGAACTAGCTCCAAGACCCAGTACTTC. Translated: CASSQDGTSSKTQYF.